This T cell receptor beta chain was documented in a study of Graves' ophthalmopathy and Graves' hyperthyroidism. The CDR3 has 12 residues. V dropped 6 bases and J dropped 10 bases, with 10 bases sitting between them. Investigators amplified TCR beta CDR3 regions from RNA transcripts. The library came from an HTBI-primed first-round RT-PCR and a second-round multiplex PCR. MiXCR was run by TCRdb on the multiplex PCR reads, yielding one entry per CDR3 protein. The repertoire has 300,000 to 400,000 distinct CDR3 sequences, about a sixth of them found once; the top ten carry 9% to 15%. This clonotype was counted ten times or more.

The chain has TRBV12-3 or TRBV12-4 and TRBJ1-6; D is uncertain. Sequenced material: peripheral blood. The sequence was collected from an adult man with Graves' ophthalmopathy. CDR3 protein: CASRVQSSPLHF. CDR3 DNA: TGTGCCAGCAGGGTGCAAAGCTCACCCCTCCACTTT.